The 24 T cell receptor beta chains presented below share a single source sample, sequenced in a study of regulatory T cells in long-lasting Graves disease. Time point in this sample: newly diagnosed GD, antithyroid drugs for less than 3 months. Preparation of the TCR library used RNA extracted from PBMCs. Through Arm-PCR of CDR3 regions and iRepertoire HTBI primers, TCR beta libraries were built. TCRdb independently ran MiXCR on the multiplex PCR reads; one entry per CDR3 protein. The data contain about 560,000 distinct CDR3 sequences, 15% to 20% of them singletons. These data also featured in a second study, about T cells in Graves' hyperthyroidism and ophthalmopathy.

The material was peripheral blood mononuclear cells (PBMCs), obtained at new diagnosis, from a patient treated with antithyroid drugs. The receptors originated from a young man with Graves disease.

The CDR3 bases are TGTGCCAGCAGCAAACTTGGGGAGCTGTTTTTT. Translating gives CASSKLGELFF. The chain recombines TRBV28 with TRBJ2-2; D unresolved. CDR1 is MDHEN, CDR2 SYDVKM, per germline. V was clipped by 6 bases and J by 8 bases, with 7 bases between them. CDR3 length: 11 amino acids. Supplemented by reference TRBV28 and TRBJ2-2, the full variable domain reads DVKVTQSSRYLVKRTGEKVFLECVQDMDHENMFWYRQDPGLGLRLIYFSYDVKMKEKGDIPEGYSVSREKKERFSLILESASTNQTSMYLCASSKLGELFFGEGSRLTVL.

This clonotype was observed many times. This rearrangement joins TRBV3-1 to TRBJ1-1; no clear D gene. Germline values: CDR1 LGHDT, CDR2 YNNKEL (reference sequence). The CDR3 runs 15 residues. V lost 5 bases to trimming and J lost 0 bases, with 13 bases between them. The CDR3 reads CASSLGSAVNTEAFF. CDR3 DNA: TGTGCCAGCAGCTTAGGATCGGCGGTGAACACTGAAGCTTTCTTT. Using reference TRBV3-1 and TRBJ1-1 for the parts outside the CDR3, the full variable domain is DTAVSQTPKYLVTQMGNDKSIKCEQNLGHDTMYWYKQDSKKFLKIMFSYNNKELIINETVPNRFSPKSPDKAHLNLHINSLELGDSAVYFCASSLGSAVNTEAFFGQGTRLTVV.

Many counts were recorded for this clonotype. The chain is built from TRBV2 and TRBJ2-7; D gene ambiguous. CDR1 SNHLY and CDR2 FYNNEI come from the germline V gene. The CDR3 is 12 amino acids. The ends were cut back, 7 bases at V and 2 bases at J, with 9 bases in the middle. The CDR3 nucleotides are TGTGCCAGCATCGACGGCCCCTACGAGCAGTACTTC. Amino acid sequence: CASIDGPYEQYF.

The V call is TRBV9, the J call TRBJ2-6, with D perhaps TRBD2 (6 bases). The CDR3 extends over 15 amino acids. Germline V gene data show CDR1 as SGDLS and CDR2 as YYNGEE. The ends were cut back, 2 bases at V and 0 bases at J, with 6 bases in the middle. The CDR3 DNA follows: TGTGCCAGCAGCGTGGGGGGCTCTGGGGCCAACGTCCTGACTTTC. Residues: CASSVGGSGANVLTF.

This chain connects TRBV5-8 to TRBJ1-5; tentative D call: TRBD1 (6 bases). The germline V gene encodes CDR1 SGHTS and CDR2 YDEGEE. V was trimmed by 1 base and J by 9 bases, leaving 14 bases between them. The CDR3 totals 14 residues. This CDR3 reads CASSLNTGSGPQHF. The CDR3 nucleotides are TGTGCCAGCAGCTTGAATACAGGGTCGGGGCCCCAGCATTTT.

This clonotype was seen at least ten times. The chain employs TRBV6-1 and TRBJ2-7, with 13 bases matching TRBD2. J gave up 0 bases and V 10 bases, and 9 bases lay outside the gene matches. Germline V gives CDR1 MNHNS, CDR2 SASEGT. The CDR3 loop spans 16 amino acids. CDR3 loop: CATRLAGGPLSYEQYF. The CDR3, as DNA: TGTGCCACCCGACTAGCGGGAGGTCCGCTCTCCTACGAGCAGTACTTC.

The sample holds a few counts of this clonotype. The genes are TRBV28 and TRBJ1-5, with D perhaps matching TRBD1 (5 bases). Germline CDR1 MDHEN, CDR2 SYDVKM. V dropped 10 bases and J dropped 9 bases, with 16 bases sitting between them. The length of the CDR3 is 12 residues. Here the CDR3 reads CAIDQGSRPQHF. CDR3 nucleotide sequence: TGTGCCATAGACCAGGGTTCACGGCCCCAGCATTTT. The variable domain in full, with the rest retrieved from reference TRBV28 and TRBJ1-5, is DVKVTQSSRYLVKRTGEKVFLECVQDMDHENMFWYRQDPGLGLRLIYFSYDVKMKEKGDIPEGYSVSREKKERFSLILESASTNQTSMYLCAIDQGSRPQHFGDGTRLSIL.

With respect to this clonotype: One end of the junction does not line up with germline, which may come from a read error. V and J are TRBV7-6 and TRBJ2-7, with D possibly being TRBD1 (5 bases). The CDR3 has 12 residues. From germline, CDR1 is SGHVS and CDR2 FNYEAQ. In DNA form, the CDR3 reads TGCGCCAGCAGCCAAGATTTCGTCAGGGCGGAATTC. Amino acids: CASSQDFVRAEF.

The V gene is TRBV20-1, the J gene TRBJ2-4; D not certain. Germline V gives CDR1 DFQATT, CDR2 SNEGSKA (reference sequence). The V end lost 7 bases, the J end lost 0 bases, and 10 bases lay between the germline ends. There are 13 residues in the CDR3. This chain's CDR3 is CSVDRIAKNIQYF. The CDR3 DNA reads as TGCAGTGTAGACCGTATAGCCAAAAACATTCAGTACTTC.

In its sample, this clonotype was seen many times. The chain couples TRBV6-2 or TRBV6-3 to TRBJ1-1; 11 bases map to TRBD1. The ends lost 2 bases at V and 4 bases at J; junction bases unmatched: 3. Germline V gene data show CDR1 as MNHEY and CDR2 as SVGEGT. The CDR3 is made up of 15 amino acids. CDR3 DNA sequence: TGTGCCAGCAGTTACACCGGGACAGGGGGCACTGAAGCTTTCTTT. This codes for CASSYTGTGGTEAFF.

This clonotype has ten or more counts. This CDR3 is CASNRLAPDTQYF. In nucleotides, the CDR3 is TGTGCCAGCAACCGACTAGCCCCAGATACGCAGTATTTT. The J gene is TRBJ2-3, the V gene TRBV12-3 or TRBV12-4; 7 nucleotides line up with TRBD2. V dropped 7 bases and J dropped 4; count of bases not matched to a gene: 5. The CDR3 length is 13 residues.

The CDR3 region is CAIIAREPDTQYF. DNA of the CDR3: TGTGCCATCATAGCCCGGGAGCCCGATACGCAGTATTTT. This chain joins TRBV10-3 and TRBJ2-3, with D perhaps TRBD2 (6 bases). Germline CDR1 ENHRY, CDR2 SYGVKD. The length of the CDR3 is 13 residues. The V end was cut by 7 bases, the J end by 6 bases, with 14 bases between.

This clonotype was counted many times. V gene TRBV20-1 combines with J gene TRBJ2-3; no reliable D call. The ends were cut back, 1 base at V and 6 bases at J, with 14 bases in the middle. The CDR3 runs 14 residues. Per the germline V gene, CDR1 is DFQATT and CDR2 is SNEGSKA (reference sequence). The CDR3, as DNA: TGCAGTGCTAGAGGTTACCGAGGTGGGGATACGCAGTATTTT. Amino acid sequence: CSARGYRGGDTQYF.

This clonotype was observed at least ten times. The CDR3 loop is CASSTLINTQYF. The CDR3 coding sequence is TGTGCCAGCAGCACTCTCATCAATACGCAGTATTTT. This chain joins TRBV13 and TRBJ2-3, with D uncertain. The germline gives CDR1 PRHDT, CDR2 FYEKMQ (reference sequence). V was pared by 5 bases and J by 7 bases, with 10 bases between. This CDR3 spans 12 amino acids.

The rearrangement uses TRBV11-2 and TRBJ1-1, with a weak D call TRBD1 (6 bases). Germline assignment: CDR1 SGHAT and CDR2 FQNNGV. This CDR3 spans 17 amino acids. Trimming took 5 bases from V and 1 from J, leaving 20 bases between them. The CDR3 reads CASSGGIQDRSNTEAFF. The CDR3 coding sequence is TGTGCCAGCAGCGGCGGAATCCAGGACAGATCGAACACTGAAGCTTTCTTT. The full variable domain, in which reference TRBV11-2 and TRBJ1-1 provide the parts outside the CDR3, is EAGVAQSPRYKIIEKRQSVAFWCNPISGHATLYWYQQILGQGPKLLIQFQNNGVVDDSQLPKDRFSAERLKGVDSTLKIQPAKLEDSAVYLCASSGGIQDRSNTEAFFGQGTRLTVV.

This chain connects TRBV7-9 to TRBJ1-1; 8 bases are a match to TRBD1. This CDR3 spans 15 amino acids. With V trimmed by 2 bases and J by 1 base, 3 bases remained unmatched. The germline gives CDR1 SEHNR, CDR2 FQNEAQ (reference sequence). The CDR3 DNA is TGTGCCAGCAGCTTACTGACAGGGGAGAACACTGAAGCTTTCTTT. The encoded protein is CASSLLTGENTEAFF.

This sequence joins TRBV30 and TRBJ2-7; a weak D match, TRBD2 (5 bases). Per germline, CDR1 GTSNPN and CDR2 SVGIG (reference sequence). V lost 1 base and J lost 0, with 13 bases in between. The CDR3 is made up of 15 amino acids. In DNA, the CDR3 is TGTGCCTGGAGTGATCGGGGAGCGTACTCCTACGAGCAGTACTTC. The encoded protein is CAWSDRGAYSYEQYF.

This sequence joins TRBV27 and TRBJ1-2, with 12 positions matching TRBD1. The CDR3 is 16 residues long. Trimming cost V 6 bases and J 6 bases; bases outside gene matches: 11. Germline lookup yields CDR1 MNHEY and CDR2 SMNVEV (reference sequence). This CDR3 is CASRTGTGGFLDGYTF. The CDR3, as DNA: TGTGCCAGCAGGACCGGGACAGGGGGCTTTCTGGATGGCTACACCTTC.

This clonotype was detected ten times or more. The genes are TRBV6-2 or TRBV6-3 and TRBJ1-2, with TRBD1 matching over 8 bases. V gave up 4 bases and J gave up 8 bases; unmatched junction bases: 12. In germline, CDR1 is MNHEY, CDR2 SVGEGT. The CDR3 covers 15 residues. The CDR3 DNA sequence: TGTGCCAGCAGTTTCGGACAGGGCGCTACTTGGGGCTACACCTTC. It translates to CASSFGQGATWGYTF.

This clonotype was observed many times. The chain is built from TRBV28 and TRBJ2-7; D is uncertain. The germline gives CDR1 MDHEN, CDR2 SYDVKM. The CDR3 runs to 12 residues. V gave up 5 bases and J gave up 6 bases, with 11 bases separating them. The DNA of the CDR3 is TGTGCCAGCAGTCCCCCACGCCCCGAGCAGTACTTC. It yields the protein CASSPPRPEQYF.

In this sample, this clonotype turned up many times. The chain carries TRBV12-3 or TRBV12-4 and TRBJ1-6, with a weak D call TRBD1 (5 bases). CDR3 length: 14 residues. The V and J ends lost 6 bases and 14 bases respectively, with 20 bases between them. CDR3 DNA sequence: TGTGCCAGCAGCTGGGACGGAGGAATTTCGGCCCTCCACTTT. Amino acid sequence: CASSWDGGISALHF.

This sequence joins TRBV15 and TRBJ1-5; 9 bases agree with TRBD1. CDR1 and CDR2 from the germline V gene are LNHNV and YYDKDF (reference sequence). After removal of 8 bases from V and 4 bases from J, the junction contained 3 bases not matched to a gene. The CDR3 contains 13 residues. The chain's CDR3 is CATRGTGNQPQHF. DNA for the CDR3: TGTGCCACCCGAGGGACAGGGAATCAGCCCCAGCATTTT.

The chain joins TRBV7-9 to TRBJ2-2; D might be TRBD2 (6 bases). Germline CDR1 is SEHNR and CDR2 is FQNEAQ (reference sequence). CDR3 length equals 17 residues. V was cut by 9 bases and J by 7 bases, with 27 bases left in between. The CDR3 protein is CASYPGLQGPRDGELFF. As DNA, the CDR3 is TGTGCCAGTTATCCGGGACTTCAAGGCCCCCGAGACGGGGAGCTGTTTTTT.

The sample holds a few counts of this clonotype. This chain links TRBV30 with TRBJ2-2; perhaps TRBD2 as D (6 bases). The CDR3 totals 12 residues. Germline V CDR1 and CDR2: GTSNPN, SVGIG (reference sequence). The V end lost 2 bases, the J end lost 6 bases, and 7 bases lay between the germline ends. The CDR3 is CAWSLAAGELFF. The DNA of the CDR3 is TGTGCCTGGAGTTTAGCGGCCGGGGAGCTGTTTTTT.